The sequence of this T cell receptor (beta chain) was determined in a study of T cells in Graves' hyperthyroidism and ophthalmopathy. General study points: Most thyroid clonotypes with frequency above 0.001 were detected in blood.

V was shortened by 0 bases and J by 1 base, with 9 bases between the two germline ends. The germline CDR1 and CDR2 sequences are SGHTA and FQGTGA. There are 15 residues in the CDR3. RNA transcripts provided the source from which TCR beta CDR3 regions were amplified. HTBI primers drove first-round RT-PCR of the TCR CDR3. Using its own MiXCR run on the multiplex PCR reads, TCRdb lists one record per CDR3 protein. The table lists more than 300,000 distinct CDR3 sequences, around 14% of them singletons. Over 18 months, lack of ophthalmopathy progression marked Graves' hyperthyroidism as stable. At least ten counts were recorded for this clonotype. What it binds is not known.

This chain connects TRBV7-3 to TRBJ1-1; tentatively, D is TRBD1 (5 bases). Source material: blood. The TCR was taken from a woman under 40 with Graves' hyperthyroidism. CDR3 loop: CASSLTGTANTEAFF. The CDR3, as DNA: TGTGCCAGCAGCTTAACGGGGACGGCGAACACTGAAGCTTTCTTT.